This TCR beta chain stems from a study of cytomegalovirus exposure and HLA in healthy donors. Findings and caveats of the study: The majority of CMV-associated TCR beta chains were reported as apparently HLA-restricted in a later analysis. Cytomegalovirus-associated status was assigned to around 160 TCR beta chains. From TCR beta sequences, most subjects' HLA-A and HLA-B alleles were reportedly predicted accurately.

The CDR3 is 12 residues long. Germline CDR1 MNHEY, CDR2 SVGAGI. V lost 2 bases to trimming and J lost 6 bases, with 7 bases between them. PCR was performed using 60 Vbeta and 13 Jbeta primers. The method was immunoSEQ multiplex PCR; TCRdb's version includes in-frame clones alone and lacks a portion of them. The data hold more than 150,000 clones, with 82% observed a single time. As for this clone: Its antigen is not known.

The chain has TRBV6-5 and TRBJ1-2; D not resolved. Specimen: PBMCs. The source of this sequence is a woman in her late teens or twenties in good health and CMV-seronegative. The CDR3 protein is CASSYGENGYTF. The CDR3, as DNA: TGTGCCAGCAGTTACGGAGAAAATGGCTACACCTTC.